This passage covers 26 T cell receptor beta chains from one sample sequenced in a study of OX40 agonist ivuxolimab in advanced cancers. The repertoire was sequenced with immunoSEQ multiplex PCR; TCRdb's copy has only in-frame clones and lacks some. The repertoire includes tens of thousands of clones, under 90% of them detected once, and less than 2.5% sits in the top ten. The material was CD4+ or CD8+ T cells sorted from blood, obtained in a trial of the OX40 agonist ivuxolimab. Receptor source: an adult with an advanced solid tumor such as melanoma, head and neck, liver or kidney cancer.

This chain connects TRBV4-2 to TRBJ1-1; perhaps TRBD1 as D (5 bases). Trimming removed 0 bases at V and 1 base at J, with 12 bases between. From germline, CDR1 is LGHNA and CDR2 YNFKEQ. The CDR3 has 16 residues. The CDR3 sequence: CASSQDGWGGNTEAFF. The DNA for the CDR3 is TGTGCCAGCAGCCAAGATGGGTGGGGGGGGAACACTGAAGCTTTCTTT.

The CDR3 reads CASSSGGGSSGNTIYF. DNA of the CDR3: TGCGCCAGCAGCTCTGGGGGAGGGTCCTCTGGAAACACCATATATTTT. The chain has TRBV5-1 and TRBJ1-3, with a weak D call TRBD1 (5 bases). Germline V gene data show CDR1 as SGHRS and CDR2 as YFSETQ. The CDR3 contains 16 residues. V shed 3 bases and J shed 0 bases, with 13 bases lying between them.

The chain uses TRBV6-1 and TRBJ2-7; the D is unclear. The germline V gene has CDR1 MNHNS and CDR2 SASEGT. The CDR3 covers 15 residues. V lost 1 base to trimming and J lost 0 bases, with 10 bases between them. Written as DNA, the CDR3 is TGTGCCAGCAGTGAAGGCCCTGGGCCCTCCTACGAGCAGTACTTC. It codes for CASSEGPGPSYEQYF.

In this sample, this clone turned up once. The chain carries TRBV9 and TRBJ2-7, with D perhaps matching TRBD1 or TRBD2 (6 bases each). CDR3 length: 15 amino acids. Trimming shortened V by 4 bases and J by 6 bases, and 20 bases separated the two germline ends. Germline V CDR1 and CDR2: SGDLS, YYNGEE. DNA of the CDR3: TGTGCCAGCAGCCCCCGTCGGGGGCGGGATGGCGAGCAGTACTTC. It yields the protein CASSPRRGRDGEQYF.

The chain recombines TRBV7-2 with TRBJ2-5, with D tentatively TRBD1 (7 bases). The germline V and J ends were trimmed by 5 bases and 5 bases, with 21 bases remaining between them. Germline CDR1 and CDR2: SGHTA and FQGNSA. The CDR3 has 16 residues. The CDR3 is CASSLKPGETGETQYF. The CDR3 bases are TGTGCCAGCAGCCTTAAACCGGGGGAGACAGGGGAGACCCAGTACTTC.

This chain joins TRBV7-9 and TRBJ2-7, with 7 bases that match TRBD1. The CDR3 is 18 residues long. Looked up from germline, CDR1 is SEHNR and CDR2 is FQNEAQ (reference sequence). The V segment lost 2 bases and the J segment 2 bases; nucleotides outside the gene matches: 15. CDR3 sequence reads: CASSLSPQTGWRTYEQYF. DNA for the CDR3: TGTGCCAGCAGCTTATCCCCCCAGACAGGGTGGCGGACCTACGAGCAGTACTTC.

On this clone itself: Germline and junction disagree at one end, which may indicate a read error. The chain uses TRBV18 and TRBJ2-4, with 8 bases identical to TRBD1. Germline CDR1 reads KGHSH; CDR2 reads LQKENI. This CDR3 has 13 amino acids. CDR3 nucleotides: TGTGCCACCTCAGGGGGCGATAAAAACATTCAGTACTTC. Amino acid sequence: CATSGGDKNIQYF.

The chain has TRBV4-3 and TRBJ1-3; D uncertain. CDR1 is LGHNA and CDR2 is YSLEER in the germline V gene. The CDR3 runs 17 residues. V was trimmed by 4 bases and J by 0 bases, leaving 16 bases between them. The CDR3 is CASSPRTALSSGNTIYF. CDR3 coding DNA: TGCGCCAGCAGCCCCCGGACTGCTTTGAGCTCTGGAAACACCATATATTTT.

The chain uses TRBV5-1 and TRBJ2-1; D may be TRBD1 (5 bases). The CDR3 spans 14 residues. Looked up from germline, CDR1 is SGHRS and CDR2 is YFSETQ. V lost 2 bases, J lost 4 bases, and 10 bases lay in between. The CDR3 region has the DNA TGCGCCAGCAGCTTAGGGGAAAGATACAATGAGCAGTTCTTC. It yields the protein CASSLGERYNEQFF.

The V call is TRBV14, the J call TRBJ1-1, with D uncertain. The CDR3 covers 14 residues. V lost 4 bases and J 5 bases, leaving 14 bases between the germline ends. Looked up from germline, CDR1 is SGHDN and CDR2 is FVKESK. CDR3 in amino acids: CASSLHGASTEAFF. The CDR3 coding sequence is TGTGCCAGCAGCCTTCACGGAGCCTCAACTGAAGCTTTCTTT.

The V call is TRBV5-1, the J call TRBJ2-2, with TRBD1 matching over 8 bases. CDR3 length equals 15 residues. Germline CDR1 is SGHRS and CDR2 is YFSETQ. V shed 4 bases and J 7 bases; nucleotides not matched to a gene: 9. CDR3 bases: TGCGCCAGCAGCCCTACGACAGGGGAAGGCGGGGAGCTGTTTTTT. Its protein product is CASSPTTGEGGELFF.

The rearrangement joins TRBV5-1 to TRBJ2-6; D is unclear. CDR3 length: 14 amino acids. V shed 2 bases and J shed 1 base, with 4 bases lying between them. CDR1 is SGHRS and CDR2 is YFSETQ in the germline V gene. The CDR3 DNA follows: TGCGCCAGCAGCTTACCTTCTGGGGCCAACGTCCTGACTTTC. Translation: CASSLPSGANVLTF.

This clone showed up just once. V usage is TRBV18 and J usage is TRBJ2-1; tentatively, D is TRBD1 (6 bases). The CDR3 extends over 11 amino acids. V lost 8 bases to trimming and J lost 11 bases, with 13 bases between them. The germline CDR1 and CDR2 sequences are KGHSH and LQKENI. The CDR3 bases are TGTGCCAGCGCTCCCGGACAGCAGCAGTTCTTC. Its protein is CASAPGQQQFF.

There are a few counts of this clone. The rearrangement uses TRBV2 and TRBJ1-5; TRBD1 agrees at 9 bases. J lost 7 bases, V lost 7 bases, and 5 bases had no gene match. This CDR3 has 13 residues. Germline V gives CDR1 SNHLY, CDR2 FYNNEI. CDR3 region: CASNTGGPQPQHF. The CDR3 nucleotides read TGTGCCAGCAATACAGGGGGCCCCCAGCCCCAGCATTTT.

The J gene is TRBJ2-7, the V gene TRBV7-3; maybe TRBD2 (7 bases). Germline values: CDR1 SGHTA, CDR2 FQGTGA. Trimming took 4 bases from V and 6 from J, leaving 13 bases between them. CDR3 size: 13 residues. CDR3 in amino acids: CASSSSGGREQYF. The CDR3 DNA follows: TGTGCCAGCAGCTCCTCCGGGGGGCGCGAGCAGTACTTC.

This chain joins TRBV4-3 and TRBJ2-6, with D unresolved. The CDR3 extends over 16 amino acids. V dropped 0 bases and J dropped 1 base, with 7 bases sitting between them. Looked up from germline, CDR1 is LGHNA and CDR2 is YSLEER. The CDR3 loop reads CASSQEPLSGANVLTF. DNA for the CDR3: TGCGCCAGCAGCCAAGAACCATTGTCTGGGGCCAACGTCCTGACTTTC.

The V and J genes are TRBV6-5 and TRBJ2-7, with unresolved D. Germline V gives CDR1 MNHEY, CDR2 SVGAGI. Trimming cost V 11 bases and J 3 bases, with 17 bases left between them. The CDR3 extends over 13 amino acids. CDR3 protein: CAAREAKNYEQYF. CDR3 sequence (DNA): TGTGCCGCGCGAGAGGCGAAAAACTACGAGCAGTACTTC.

This chain connects TRBV7-3 to TRBJ2-5, with 8 bases that match TRBD1. The CDR3 is 15 amino acids. Germline V gene lookup returns CDR1 SGHTA and CDR2 FQGTGA. J was trimmed by 1 base and V by 8 bases; bases with no gene match: 9. CDR3 nucleotide sequence: TGTGCCAGCTCTTGGGCAGGGGGCTTCCAAGAGACCCAGTACTTC. Encoded protein: CASSWAGGFQETQYF.

The chain has TRBV2 and TRBJ2-5, with no clear D. V lost 2 bases, J lost 5 bases, and 6 bases lay in between. Germline V gene lookup returns CDR1 SNHLY and CDR2 FYNNEI. CDR3 length: 12 amino acids. DNA for the CDR3: TGTGCCAGCAGTGAATTCCTGGAGACCCAGTACTTC. It encodes CASSEFLETQYF.

The chain combines TRBV5-1 with TRBJ2-1, with TRBD2 as a possible D gene (6 bases). The CDR3 length is 15 residues. V was trimmed by 7 bases and J by 5 bases, leaving 19 bases between them. Per the germline V gene, CDR1 is SGHRS and CDR2 is YFSETQ. DNA of the CDR3: TGCGCCAGCGGGACTCTTCCCTCCAGGAACAATGAGCAGTTCTTC. This sequence encodes CASGTLPSRNNEQFF.

The chain couples TRBV27 to TRBJ2-7; TRBD1 matches 8 bases. V lost 9 bases and J lost 7; bases outside the gene matches: 17. Germline assignment: CDR1 MNHEY and CDR2 SMNVEV (reference sequence). This CDR3 contains 15 residues. CDR3 loop: CASLHIGQGGLEQYF. The CDR3 bases are TGTGCCAGTCTCCATATTGGACAGGGAGGTTTGGAGCAGTACTTC.

The chain uses TRBV7-8 and TRBJ2-1; 8 bases fit TRBD1. The CDR3 extends over 17 amino acids. From germline, CDR1 is SGHVS and CDR2 FQNEAQ. Trimming took 5 bases from V and 6 from J; bases not matched to a gene: 15. The CDR3, as DNA: TGTGCCAGCAGCCCCGCTTACAGGGGGAGGTTTGGCAATGAGCAGTTCTTC. This encodes CASSPAYRGRFGNEQFF.

The chain uses TRBV6-5 and TRBJ2-3; D is possibly TRBD2 (6 bases). The CDR3 loop spans 15 amino acids. Germline CDR1 MNHEY, CDR2 SVGAGI. Trimming pared 8 bases from V and 9 bases from J, leaving 24 bases between. In nucleotides, the CDR3 is TGTGCCAGCTCTACCGGGGGACGGCCCGAAAGGACGCAGTATTTT. Its protein is CASSTGGRPERTQYF.

The chain recombines TRBV2 with TRBJ2-5; 11 positions agree with TRBD2. This CDR3 has 15 amino acids. Germline CDR1 is SNHLY and CDR2 is FYNNEI. Unmatched junction bases numbered 1, after V lost 4 bases and J lost 0 bases. The CDR3 loop reads CASSGTSGYQETQYF. The CDR3 DNA sequence: TGTGCCAGCAGTGGGACTAGCGGGTACCAAGAGACCCAGTACTTC.

J is TRBJ1-2 and V is TRBV6-1; 10 bases align to TRBD1. The trim removed 7 bases at V and 5 bases at J, leaving 4 bases unmatched. The CDR3 runs to 13 residues. Germline lookup yields CDR1 MNHNS and CDR2 SASEGT. The CDR3 reads CASTRTGGYGYTF. CDR3 sequence (DNA): TGTGCCAGCACCCGGACAGGGGGATATGGCTACACCTTC.

The gene calls are TRBV11-3 and TRBJ1-2; the D is unclear. V was shortened by 0 bases and J by 3 bases, with 8 bases between the two germline ends. The CDR3 totals 14 residues. Germline V gene sequence: CDR1 SGHNT, CDR2 YENEEA. CDR3 sequence reads: CASSLDYGDYGYTF. CDR3 DNA: TGTGCCAGCAGCTTAGATTACGGTGACTATGGCTACACCTTC.